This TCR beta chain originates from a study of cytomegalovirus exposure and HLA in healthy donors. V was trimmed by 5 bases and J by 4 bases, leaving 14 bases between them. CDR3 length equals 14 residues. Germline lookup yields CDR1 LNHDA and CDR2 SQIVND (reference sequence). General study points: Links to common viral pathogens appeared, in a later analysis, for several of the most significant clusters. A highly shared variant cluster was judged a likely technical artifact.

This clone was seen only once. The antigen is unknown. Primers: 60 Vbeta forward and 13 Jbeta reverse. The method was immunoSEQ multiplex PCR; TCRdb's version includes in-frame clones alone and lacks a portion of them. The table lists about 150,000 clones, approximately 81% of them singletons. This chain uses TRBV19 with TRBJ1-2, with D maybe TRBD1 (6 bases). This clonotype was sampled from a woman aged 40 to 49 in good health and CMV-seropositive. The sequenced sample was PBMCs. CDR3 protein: CASSDPGHRYGYTF. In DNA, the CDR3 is TGTGCCAGTAGTGACCCGGGACATCGCTATGGCTACACCTTC.